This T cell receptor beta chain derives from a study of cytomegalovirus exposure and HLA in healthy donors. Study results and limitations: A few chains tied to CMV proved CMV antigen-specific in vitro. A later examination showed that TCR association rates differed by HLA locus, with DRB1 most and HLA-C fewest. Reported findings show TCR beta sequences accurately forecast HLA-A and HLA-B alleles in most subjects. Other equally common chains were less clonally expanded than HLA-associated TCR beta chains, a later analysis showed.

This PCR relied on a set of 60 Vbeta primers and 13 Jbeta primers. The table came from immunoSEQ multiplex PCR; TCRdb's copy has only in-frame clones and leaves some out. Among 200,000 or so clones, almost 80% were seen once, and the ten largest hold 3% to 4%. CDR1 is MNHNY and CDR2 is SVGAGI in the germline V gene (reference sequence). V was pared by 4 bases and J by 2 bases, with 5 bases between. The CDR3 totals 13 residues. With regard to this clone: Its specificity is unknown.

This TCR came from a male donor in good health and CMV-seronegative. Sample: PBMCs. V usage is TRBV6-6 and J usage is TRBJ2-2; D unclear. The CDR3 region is CASSSENTGELFF. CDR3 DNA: TGTGCCAGCAGTTCAGAAAACACCGGGGAGCTGTTTTTT.